Following are 30 T cell receptor beta chains from one sample sequenced in a study of CD8+CD57+ T cells in acquired aplastic anemia (dated 2018 in TCRdb). Flow cytometry had shown CD8+CD57+ cell expansion in the patients selected for sequencing. TCRdb lists the instrument as Illumina HiSeq 2000. Profiling of TCR beta VDJ combinations and CDR3 sequences used genomic DNA as the template. Clones were called with MiXCR by TCRdb after fastp trimmed the public reads at Q25, and only in-frame beta chains were retained. Rows are combined by CDR3 protein, so each entry shows the most common genes and DNA. For this sample the table gives under 200,000 distinct CDR3 sequences, of which around 48% were detected only once. The ten largest clonotypes hold about 1.8% of the sample. The sample taken for sequencing was sorted CD4+, CD8+, or CD8+CD57+ T cells (not recorded which) from PBMCs. These receptors were taken from a human donor with aplastic anemia.

On this clonotype: A much larger clone differs from this one at a single base, so this may be a read error. It is likely a read error, because the conserved phenylalanine at the end of the CDR3 is missing. The J gene is TRBJ2-3, the V gene TRBV6-1; D gene ambiguous. This CDR3 is built from 11 residues. Germline CDR1 is MNHNS and CDR2 is SASEGT. V lost 2 bases to trimming and J lost 9 bases, with 6 bases between them. CDR3 DNA sequence: TGTGCCAGCAGTGAATTAGACACGCAGTATCTT. Protein sequence: CASSELDTQYL.

This clonotype showed up many times. The J gene is TRBJ2-3, the V gene TRBV6-1, with TRBD1 identical over 7 bases. This CDR3 has 15 amino acids. The V gene's germline CDR1 is MNHNS and CDR2 SASEGT. Losses at the gene ends were 6 bases for V and 0 bases for J; bases not matched to a gene: 6. The CDR3 nucleotides are TGTGCCAGCAGAGGGACAGCCTCTAGCACAGATACGCAGTATTTT. Protein sequence: CASRGTASSTDTQYF.

In this sample, this clonotype turned up a few times. The chain employs TRBV24-1 and TRBJ1-1; the D gene is possibly TRBD1 (5 bases). The CDR3 sequence is 11 residues long. V dropped 4 bases and J dropped 9 bases, with 8 bases sitting between them. Per germline, CDR1 KGHDR and CDR2 SFDVKD. The CDR3 loop reads CATSERGQAFF. The DNA of the CDR3 is TGTGCCACCAGTGAAAGGGGCCAAGCTTTCTTT.

This clonotype came up many times. CDR3 nucleotides: TGCGCCAGCAGCTTCGACAGGGTTACCCACTATGGCTACACCTTC. Translated, it gives CASSFDRVTHYGYTF. The J gene is TRBJ1-2, the V gene TRBV5-1, with 7 bases that match TRBD1. This CDR3 is built from 15 residues. With V trimmed by 2 bases and J by 3 bases, 7 bases remained unmatched. Looked up from germline, CDR1 is SGHRS and CDR2 is YFSETQ.

This clonotype showed up just a few times. The chain has TRBV29-1 and TRBJ1-1; no reliable D call. CDR1 is SQVTM and CDR2 is ANQGSEA in the germline V gene. The CDR3 runs 12 residues. V lost 6 bases and J lost 8, with 16 bases in between. This chain's CDR3 is CSVTSGAQEAFF. For the CDR3, the DNA is TGCAGCGTGACTTCGGGAGCCCAAGAAGCTTTCTTT.

The J gene is TRBJ1-3, the V gene TRBV9, with D unresolved. V gave up 6 bases and J gave up 1 base, with 2 bases separating them. This CDR3 is built from 11 residues. Germline CDR1 is SGDLS and CDR2 is YYNGEE. CDR3 nucleotides: TGTGCCAGCAAGTCTGGAAACACCATATATTTT. Translating it yields CASKSGNTIYF.

This clonotype was observed many times. The chain has TRBV20-1 and TRBJ2-7; 9 bases are shared with TRBD2. V lost 6 bases and J lost 7; bases outside the gene matches: 13. This CDR3 contains 14 residues. Germline V CDR1 and CDR2: DFQATT, SNEGSKA (reference sequence). The CDR3 coding sequence is TGCAGTGCCAGCCGTCTAGCGGGGAAGGGGGAGCAGTACTTC. Protein sequence: CSASRLAGKGEQYF.

This clonotype was counted between two and nine times. The V call is TRBV30, the J call TRBJ1-5; the D gene is possibly TRBD1 (5 bases). This CDR3 comprises 15 residues. Germline loops: CDR1 GTSNPN, CDR2 SVGIG (reference sequence). V was cut by 5 bases and J by 1 base, with 15 bases left in between. The CDR3 protein is CAWSRREISNQPQHF. The CDR3 nucleotides are TGTGCCTGGTCGCGCAGGGAAATCAGCAATCAGCCCCAGCATTTT. The whole variable domain, filled in from reference TRBV30 and TRBJ1-5, reads SQTIHQWPATLVQPVGSPLSLECTVEGTSNPNLYWYRQAAGRGLQLLFYSVGIGQISSEVPQNLSASRPQDRQFILSSKKLLLSDSGFYLCAWSRREISNQPQHFGDGTRLSIL.

The rearrangement uses TRBV10-3 and TRBJ1-4, with 7 bases aligning to TRBD1. With V trimmed by 6 bases and J by 3 bases, 7 bases remained unmatched. The CDR3 is 15 residues long. The germline V gene has CDR1 ENHRY and CDR2 SYGVKD. CDR3 protein: CAIRGGGTANEKLFF. DNA for the CDR3: TGTGCCATCAGGGGAGGGGGGACAGCTAATGAAAAACTGTTTTTT.

This clonotype was observed a single time. The chain links TRBV15 to TRBJ1-3; D is uncertain. CDR1 LNHNV and CDR2 YYDKDF come from the germline V gene (reference sequence). There are 15 residues in the CDR3. V lost 1 base and J lost 0, with 7 bases in between. The CDR3, as DNA: TGTGCCACCAGCAGAGTGACAAGCTCTGGAAACACCATATATTTT. Its translation: CATSRVTSSGNTIYF.

The chain links TRBV20-1 to TRBJ1-2, with 10 bases lining up with TRBD1. The germline V gene encodes CDR1 DFQATT and CDR2 SNEGSKA (reference sequence). The CDR3 runs to 16 residues. V was pared by 1 base and J by 4 bases, with 9 bases of the junction left unmatched. This chain's CDR3 is CSARGDRGSSLYGYTF. The CDR3 DNA is TGCAGTGCTAGAGGGGACAGGGGCTCTAGTCTCTATGGCTACACCTTC.

The genes are TRBV2 and TRBJ1-2; 10 bases line up with TRBD1. Germline V gene data show CDR1 as SNHLY and CDR2 as FYNNEI. The ends lost 6 bases at V and 4 bases at J; junction bases unmatched: 2. This CDR3 spans 13 amino acids. The CDR3 nucleotides are TGTGCCAGCAGGCGGGACAGGGGCTATGGCTACACCTTC. Encoded protein: CASRRDRGYGYTF. Full variable domain (remainder filled in from reference TRBV2 and TRBJ1-2): EPEVTQTPSHQVTQMGQEVILRCVPISNHLYFYWYRQILGQKVEFLVSFYNNEISEKSEIFDDQFSVERPDGSNFTLKIRSTKLEDSAMYFCASRRDRGYGYTFGSGTRLTVV.

This clonotype was detected once. This sequence joins TRBV9 and TRBJ2-7; 9 positions agree with TRBD2. This CDR3 is built from 14 residues. J was trimmed by 6 bases and V by 4 bases; bases with no gene match: 8. Germline V CDR1 and CDR2: SGDLS, YYNGEE. The CDR3 reads CASSPPSGASEQYF. DNA of the CDR3: TGTGCCAGCAGCCCACCTAGCGGGGCTAGCGAGCAGTACTTC. Variable domain in full (rest from reference TRBV9 and TRBJ2-7): DSGVTQTPKHLITATGQRVTLRCSPRSGDLSVYWYQQSLDQGLQFLIQYYNGEERAKGNILERFSAQQFPDLHSELNLSSLELGDSALYFCASSPPSGASEQYFGPGTRLTVT.

This clonotype appeared many times. The chain has TRBV11-3 and TRBJ2-7, with a weak D call TRBD1 (6 bases). Between the trimmed V and J ends, which lost 6 bases and 3 bases, there was a span of 12 bases. The CDR3 runs 13 residues. Germline CDR1 and CDR2: SGHNT and YENEEA. The CDR3, as DNA: TGTGCCAGCAGTCGAGAGGACAGCTACGAGCAGTACTTC. This sequence encodes CASSREDSYEQYF.

The chain combines TRBV3-1 with TRBJ1-1, with D possibly matching TRBD1 (5 bases). CDR1 is LGHDT and CDR2 is YNNKEL in the germline V gene (reference sequence). V lost 8 bases to trimming and J lost 0 bases, with 13 bases between them. There are 14 residues in the CDR3. The CDR3 region has the DNA TGTGCCAGCGGCCGGGGACGGCTGAACACTGAAGCTTTCTTT. Protein sequence: CASGRGRLNTEAFF.

The V and J genes are TRBV12-3 or TRBV12-4 and TRBJ1-1, with D uncertain. V was shortened by 5 bases and J by 9 bases, with 10 bases between the two germline ends. This CDR3 is built from 11 residues. CDR3 sequence reads: CASSEPGQAFF. In DNA, the CDR3 is TGTGCCAGCAGTGAACCCGGGCAAGCTTTCTTT.

At least ten counts were recorded for this clonotype. V and J are TRBV30 and TRBJ2-5; weak D call: TRBD1 (6 bases). The germline gives CDR1 GTSNPN, CDR2 SVGIG (reference sequence). This CDR3 spans 14 amino acids. Trimming pared 4 bases from V and 2 bases from J, leaving 14 bases between. CDR3 DNA: TGTGCCTGGAAGGGGTGGACAGTTCAAGAGACCCAGTACTTC. Translation: CAWKGWTVQETQYF.

The V call is TRBV7-9, the J call TRBJ1-3; D is undetermined. Per germline, CDR1 SEHNR and CDR2 FQNEAQ (reference sequence). Trimming removed 11 bases from V and 0 bases from J, with 11 bases in between. The length of the CDR3 is 13 residues. The CDR3 coding sequence is TGTGCCCCGCAGCCTTTCTCTGGAAACACCATATATTTT. Translating it yields CAPQPFSGNTIYF.

There are a few counts of this clonotype. The CDR3 nucleotides are TGTGCCACCAGCTCCCGGGACACAGATACGCAGTATTTT. Amino acid sequence: CATSSRDTDTQYF. V gene TRBV24-1 combines with J gene TRBJ2-3; D perhaps matches TRBD2 (5 bases). Trimming took off 7 bases at V and 2 bases at J, with 9 bases between the two ends. This CDR3 contains 13 residues. Germline V lookup: CDR1 KGHDR, CDR2 SFDVKD.

The chain employs TRBV2 and TRBJ2-5, with D perhaps matching TRBD2 (6 bases). CDR3 size: 14 residues. The germline gives CDR1 SNHLY, CDR2 FYNNEI. Trimming took 4 bases from V and 0 from J, leaving 9 bases between them. The CDR3 coding sequence is TGTGCCAGCAGTGGTCAGCGGGACCAAGAGACCCAGTACTTC. Protein product: CASSGQRDQETQYF.

On this clonotype: It may be a read error: a sequence one base away is much more abundant. The chain joins TRBV2 to TRBJ2-5; D gene ambiguous. This CDR3 contains 14 residues. Germline V gene sequence: CDR1 SNHLY, CDR2 FYNNEI. V dropped 8 bases and J dropped 5 bases, with 18 bases sitting between them. The CDR3 DNA is TGTGCCAGCGGTTTGCGGCAGGCATTGGAGACCCAGTACTTC. Amino acids: CASGLRQALETQYF.

Ten or more counts support this clonotype. The chain is built from TRBV7-3 and TRBJ2-7; the D gene is possibly TRBD1 (5 bases). CDR3 length equals 14 residues. From germline, CDR1 is SGHTA and CDR2 FQGTGA. Trimming cost V 2 bases and J 5 bases, with 13 bases left between them. The DNA for the CDR3 is TGTGCCAGCAGCTTAGGGGCAGGTCGTCACGAGCAGTACTTC. This gives the protein CASSLGAGRHEQYF.

In regard to this clonotype: Given the absence of the conserved phenylalanine or tryptophan at the CDR3 end, a read error is likely. J is TRBJ1-5 and V is TRBV29-1; D gene ambiguous. CDR1 SQVTM and CDR2 ANQGSEA come from the germline V gene. The CDR3 consists of 15 residues. Trimming left V 6 bases short and J 0 bases short, with 15 bases between. DNA for the CDR3: TGCAGCGTGAGCCGACACCTCTATAGCAATCAGCCCCAGCATTCC. The encoded protein is CSVSRHLYSNQPQHS.

This clonotype showed up just a few times. The chain uses TRBV20-1 and TRBJ2-3, with D perhaps TRBD2 (5 bases). CDR3 length: 13 amino acids. Germline V gene data show CDR1 as DFQATT and CDR2 as SNEGSKA (reference sequence). Trimming left V 4 bases short and J 0 bases short, with 8 bases between. CDR3 protein: CSAIRGSTDTQYF. CDR3 DNA sequence: TGCAGTGCTATTCGGGGTAGCACAGATACGCAGTATTTT.

This clonotype was seen repeatedly, ten times or more. V is TRBV5-4 and J is TRBJ2-3, with D tentatively TRBD2 (5 bases). This CDR3 is built from 15 residues. Germline V CDR1 and CDR2: SGHNT, YYREEE (reference sequence). Trimming cost V 3 bases and J 2 bases, with 13 bases left between them. As DNA, the CDR3 is TGTGCCAGCAGCTCTACCGGGATCTACACAGATACGCAGTATTTT. Translation gives CASSSTGIYTDTQYF.

This clonotype was detected once. V is TRBV19 and J is TRBJ1-4, with D perhaps TRBD1 (5 bases). Trimming cost V 4 bases and J 1 base, with 7 bases left between them. CDR3 length: 14 amino acids. The germline CDR1 and CDR2 sequences are LNHDA and SQIVND (reference sequence). DNA of the CDR3: TGTGCCAGTAGTACGGGGGGAACTAATGAAAAACTGTTTTTT. This codes for CASSTGGTNEKLFF.

This clonotype showed up just a few times. The genes are TRBV18 and TRBJ2-5; TRBD2 matches 14 bases. Germline V gene sequence: CDR1 KGHSH, CDR2 LQKENI. The ends lost 6 bases at V and 5 bases at J; junction bases unmatched: 8. The CDR3 spans 16 residues. CDR3 amino acids: CASSPGLAGVLETQYF. CDR3 bases: TGTGCCAGCTCCCCGGGACTAGCGGGAGTATTGGAGACCCAGTACTTC.

This clonotype was observed many times. The rearrangement links TRBV7-9 to TRBJ2-7; 13 bases line up with TRBD2. CDR3 length: 15 amino acids. The V gene end was trimmed by 5 bases and the J gene end by 3 bases; junction bases not matched to a gene: 4. Germline V gene lookup returns CDR1 SEHNR and CDR2 FQNEAQ (reference sequence). CDR3: CASSPGLAGVYEQYF. CDR3 bases: TGTGCCAGCAGCCCAGGACTAGCGGGGGTCTACGAGCAGTACTTC.

In regard to this clonotype: An end of the junction differs from the germline gene, which may be a read error. V gene TRBV10-3 combines with J gene TRBJ2-7, with 11 nucleotides matching TRBD2. The germline V gene encodes CDR1 ENHRY and CDR2 SYGVKD. This CDR3 spans 17 amino acids. The CDR3 sequence: CAIIGGTSGLVNYEQYF. CDR3 DNA: TGCGCCATCATTGGAGGGACTAGCGGCTTAGTTAACTACGAGCAGTACTTC.

At least ten counts were recorded for this clonotype. J is TRBJ1-1 and V is TRBV7-8; D is perhaps TRBD1 (5 bases). The V end lost 5 bases, the J end lost 1 base, and 8 bases lay between the germline ends. The CDR3 has 13 residues. Looked up from germline, CDR1 is SGHVS and CDR2 is FQNEAQ. CDR3 amino acids: CASSRQQNTEAFF. CDR3 DNA sequence: TGTGCCAGCAGCCGACAGCAGAACACTGAAGCTTTCTTT.